Below, 18 T cell receptor beta chains from the same sample are listed, as sequenced in a study of CD8 T cells in Susac syndrome. Reverse transcription of roughly 0.45 to 1 ug RNA was performed with random hexamers. TCRdb reprocessed the immunoSEQ multiplex PCR reads via MiXCR and lists one record per CDR3 protein. The data show some 150,000 distinct CDR3 sequences, just under 95% seen once. Input material: CD8+ T cells from PBMCs. These receptors all come from a human donor with multiple sclerosis.

The chain combines TRBV28 with TRBJ2-3; the D gene could be TRBD1 or TRBD2 (5 bases each). CDR3 length equals 15 residues. The V gene's germline CDR1 is MDHEN and CDR2 SYDVKM. The V gene lost 5 bases and the J gene lost 1 base, with 13 bases spanning the gap. The CDR3 sequence: CASSLLTGRTDTQYF. The CDR3 nucleotides are TGTGCCAGCAGTCTCCTGACGGGACGCACAGATACGCAGTATTTT.

The V and J genes are TRBV5-6 and TRBJ1-3; D perhaps matches TRBD1 (5 bases). Trimming cost V 1 base and J 11 bases, with 16 bases left between them. The germline gives CDR1 SGHDT, CDR2 YYEEEE. This CDR3 has 14 amino acids. CDR3 protein: CASSLNRRGYAIYF. In nucleotides, the CDR3 is TGTGCCAGCAGCTTGAACAGGAGGGGTTACGCCATATATTTT.

The chain couples TRBV30 to TRBJ2-7, with TRBD1 identical over 8 bases. With V trimmed by 8 bases and J by 3 bases, 3 bases remained unmatched. CDR3 length equals 11 residues. The germline gives CDR1 GTSNPN, CDR2 SVGIG (reference sequence). CDR3 in amino acids: CAGTGVYEQYF. The CDR3 DNA is TGTGCCGGGACAGGCGTCTACGAGCAGTACTTC.

The chain links TRBV4-1 to TRBJ2-1; 9 nucleotides agree with TRBD2. Germline values: CDR1 MGHRA, CDR2 YSYEKL. The J segment lost 0 bases and the V segment lost 1 base, leaving 1 base of the junction unmatched. The CDR3 runs 16 residues. The CDR3 here is CASSQVAGVSYNEQFF. The CDR3 coding sequence is TGCGCCAGCAGCCAAGTAGCGGGGGTCTCCTACAATGAGCAGTTCTTC.

The chain combines TRBV4-2 with TRBJ1-5; D is ambiguous. The germline V gene encodes CDR1 LGHNA and CDR2 YNFKEQ. V lost 4 bases to trimming and J lost 0 bases, with 13 bases between them. The CDR3 sequence is 16 residues long. Written as DNA, the CDR3 is TGTGCCAGCAGCCTAGCAACAGAGGCTAGCAATCAGCCCCAGCATTTT. Translating it yields CASSLATEASNQPQHF.

The chain recombines TRBV20-1 with TRBJ1-2, with a tentative D call TRBD1 (5 bases). Germline V CDR1 and CDR2: DFQATT, SNEGSKA (reference sequence). Trimming pared 3 bases from V and 8 bases from J, leaving 16 bases between. The CDR3 spans 13 residues. Here the CDR3 DNA reads TGCAGTGCTAGTTCCTCATGGGGCGGAGGCTACACCTTC. Its protein product is CSASSSWGGGYTF.

CDR3 DNA: TGTGCCAGCAGTTTACCCCAGACAGGGCGCAATCAGCCCCAGCATTTT. Translation gives CASSLPQTGRNQPQHF. The V gene is TRBV28, the J gene TRBJ1-5, with 7 bases fitting TRBD1. The V gene end was trimmed by 2 bases and the J gene end by 2 bases; junction bases not matched to a gene: 6. In germline, CDR1 is MDHEN, CDR2 SYDVKM. The CDR3 loop spans 16 amino acids.

The V call is TRBV7-9, the J call TRBJ2-7; possibly TRBD1 for D (6 bases). The CDR3 sequence is 16 residues long. V gave up 3 bases and J gave up 0 bases, with 15 bases separating them. CDR1 is SEHNR and CDR2 is FQNEAQ in the germline V gene (reference sequence). CDR3 region: CASSFGLGQVSYEQYF. DNA of the CDR3: TGTGCCAGCAGCTTCGGTTTGGGACAAGTCTCCTACGAGCAGTACTTC.

The chain joins TRBV7-9 to TRBJ1-3; perhaps TRBD1 as D (6 bases). Germline V lookup: CDR1 SEHNR, CDR2 FQNEAQ (reference sequence). This CDR3 is built from 17 residues. The CDR3 sequence: CVTLRGQGNVPGNTIYF. The CDR3, as DNA: TGTGTCACCCTTCGGGGGCAAGGCAACGTCCCTGGAAACACCATATATTTT.

The J gene is TRBJ1-5, the V gene TRBV11-2; a possible D gene is TRBD1 (5 bases). Trimming pared 4 bases from V and 6 bases from J, leaving 10 bases between. The CDR3 has 13 amino acids. Germline lookup yields CDR1 SGHAT and CDR2 FQNNGV. DNA for the CDR3: TGTGCCAGCAGCTGGGGGTCTGGTCAGCCCCAGCATTTT. It yields the protein CASSWGSGQPQHF.

The gene calls are TRBV4-3 and TRBJ2-7; TRBD2 aligns across 10 bases. Trimming at V came to 0 bases and at J to 5 bases, leaving 4 bases not matched to a gene. The germline gives CDR1 LGHNA, CDR2 YSLEER. The CDR3 spans 15 residues. The CDR3 bases are TGCGCCAGCAGCCAAGATAGGACTAGCGGCCACGAGCAGTACTTC. Its protein product is CASSQDRTSGHEQYF.

V is TRBV2 and J is TRBJ2-7; D is uncertain. Trimming left V 0 bases short and J 6 bases short, with 15 bases between. CDR1 and CDR2 from the germline V gene are SNHLY and FYNNEI. This CDR3 region has 15 residues. The CDR3 protein is CASSEAVGPRFEQYF. CDR3 DNA sequence: TGTGCCAGCAGTGAAGCGGTTGGGCCCCGGTTCGAGCAGTACTTC.

CDR3 amino acids: CASSPPAQEGTNYGYTF. DNA for the CDR3: TGTGCCAGCAGCCCCCCGGCGCAAGAAGGGACTAACTATGGCTACACCTTC. This rearrangement joins TRBV7-9 to TRBJ1-2; the D is unclear. Germline V gene data show CDR1 as SEHNR and CDR2 as FQNEAQ (reference sequence). The CDR3 is made up of 17 amino acids. The V gene lost 5 bases and the J gene lost 0 bases, with 19 bases spanning the gap.

This clonotype was seen once. J is TRBJ2-5 and V is TRBV30, with 7 bases fitting TRBD1. CDR1 is GTSNPN, CDR2 SVGIG, per germline (reference sequence). There are 14 residues in the CDR3. With 2 bases clipped from V and 5 bases from J, the junction kept 8 bases outside the gene matches. The CDR3 here is CAWSLTGEGETQYF. The CDR3 region has the DNA TGTGCCTGGAGTTTAACAGGGGAAGGCGAGACCCAGTACTTC.

The chain links TRBV7-3 to TRBJ2-1, with D possibly being TRBD2 (6 bases). Trimming took 4 bases from V and 5 from J, leaving 18 bases between them. The CDR3 has 16 residues. CDR1 is SGHTA and CDR2 is FQGTGA in the germline V gene. The CDR3 here is CASSSGTVLWDNEQFF. The CDR3, as DNA: TGTGCCAGCAGCTCCGGGACTGTTCTTTGGGACAATGAGCAGTTCTTC. Complete variable domain (other parts from reference TRBV7-3 and TRBJ2-1): GAGVSQTPSNKVTEKGKYVELRCDPISGHTALYWYRQSLGQGPEFLIYFQGTGAADDSGLPNDRFFAVRPEGSVSTLKIQRTERGDSAVYLCASSSGTVLWDNEQFFGPGTRLTVL.

The chain is built from TRBV6-2 or TRBV6-3 and TRBJ2-2; D could derive from TRBD1 or TRBD2 (5 bases each). CDR1 is MNHEY and CDR2 is SVGEGT in the germline V gene. The V end lost 2 bases, the J end lost 6 bases, and 16 bases lay between the germline ends. The CDR3 runs to 16 residues. CDR3 bases: TGTGCCAGCAGTTACGGGGACCGACCTAGGTCCGGGGAGCTGTTTTTT. Amino acids: CASSYGDRPRSGELFF.

This chain joins TRBV20-1 and TRBJ2-3; the D gene is possibly TRBD2 (5 bases). Trimming pared 0 bases from V and 1 base from J, leaving 11 bases between. CDR3 length: 15 amino acids. Germline V gene data show CDR1 as DFQATT and CDR2 as SNEGSKA (reference sequence). CDR3 sequence: CSARDWEFGTDTQYF. CDR3 in DNA: TGCAGTGCTAGAGATTGGGAGTTTGGCACAGATACGCAGTATTTT.

The chain joins TRBV30 to TRBJ2-7; D might be TRBD2 (6 bases). Germline V lookup: CDR1 GTSNPN, CDR2 SVGIG (reference sequence). The CDR3 totals 14 residues. V lost 0 bases and J 1 base, leaving 10 bases between the germline ends. This CDR3 reads CAWSVGGRSYEQYF. CDR3 nucleotides: TGTGCCTGGAGTGTCGGAGGGCGTTCCTACGAGCAGTACTTC. The full variable domain, completed using reference TRBV30 and TRBJ2-7, is SQTIHQWPATLVQPVGSPLSLECTVEGTSNPNLYWYRQAAGRGLQLLFYSVGIGQISSEVPQNLSASRPQDRQFILSSKKLLLSDSGFYLCAWSVGGRSYEQYFGPGTRLTVT.